Each of the 20 T cell receptor beta chains below was sequenced from the same sample in a study of blood T cells in healthy people across ages. A second PCR of roughly 7 to 11 cycles used a sample-barcoded 5' primer and a J-beta primer mix. TCRdb passed the 5' RACE reads through MiXCR, listing each CDR3 protein once. The repertoire holds 1.5 million or so distinct CDR3 sequences, with less than 45% as singletons. The specimen was blood. These receptors all come from a woman under 30 in good health.

The rearrangement uses TRBV5-1 and TRBJ1-4; 9 bases align to TRBD1. Germline assignment: CDR1 SGHRS and CDR2 YFSETQ. V lost 4 bases, J lost 3 bases, and 7 bases stayed unmatched. The CDR3 is 16 residues long. CDR3 in DNA: TGCGCCAGCAGCCCTGGGACAGGGAGGGCTAATGAAAAACTGTTTTTT. Protein: CASSPGTGRANEKLFF.

This clonotype was counted many times. The chain has TRBV4-3 and TRBJ2-1; D uncertain. V gave up 4 bases and J gave up 0 bases, with 16 bases separating them. This CDR3 has 17 residues. Germline V gene lookup returns CDR1 LGHNA and CDR2 YSLEER. The CDR3, as DNA: TGCGCCAGCAGCCCCGCCCGCGACCTTTACTCCTACAATGAGCAGTTCTTC. Residues: CASSPARDLYSYNEQFF.

This clonotype has just one count. The chain links TRBV20-1 to TRBJ2-4; 7 nucleotides line up with TRBD2. The J call may be mistaken, given a closer DNA end match to TRBJ2-7. Germline loops: CDR1 DFQATT, CDR2 SNEGSKA (reference sequence). The CDR3 contains 14 residues. The CDR3 bases are TGCAGTGCTAGTTGGACTAGGGAACCCTACGAGCAGTACTTC. Protein sequence: CSASWTREPYEQYF.

The chain combines TRBV5-1 with TRBJ2-3; 12 bases match TRBD2. CDR3 size: 17 residues. Germline values: CDR1 SGHRS, CDR2 YFSETQ. The trim removed 4 bases at V and 3 bases at J, leaving 9 bases unmatched. The CDR3 DNA reads TGCGCCAGCAGCAATCCGACTAGCGGGAGTGCAACAGATACGCAGTATTTT. Translation: CASSNPTSGSATDTQYF.

As for this clonotype: With a much larger clone just one base away, this may be a read error. The V call is TRBV7-9, the J call TRBJ2-1; a weak D match, TRBD1 (6 bases). The CDR3 contains 13 residues. The V and J ends lost 5 bases and 13 bases respectively, with 18 bases between them. Per germline, CDR1 SEHNR and CDR2 FQNEAQ (reference sequence). The CDR3 protein is CASSRTVQETQFF. DNA of the CDR3: TGTGCCAGCAGCCGGACAGTACAAGAGACCCAGTTCTTC.

The chain uses TRBV5-6 and TRBJ2-5; the match to TRBD2 covers 13 bases. CDR3 length: 18 amino acids. V was clipped by 0 bases and J by 2 bases; unmatched bases: 7. Germline lookup yields CDR1 SGHDT and CDR2 YYEEEE. CDR3 region: CASSLALPGLAGQETQYF. The CDR3 DNA reads TGTGCCAGCAGCTTGGCATTGCCGGGACTAGCGGGACAAGAGACCCAGTACTTC.

This clonotype was seen more than once but under ten times. This chain links TRBV12-3 or TRBV12-4 with TRBJ1-5, with a weak D call TRBD1 (6 bases). The V and J ends lost 2 bases and 6 bases respectively, with 11 bases between them. The CDR3 is made up of 14 amino acids. The CDR3: CASSLTGTVQPQHF. Here the CDR3 DNA reads TGTGCCAGCAGTTTAACAGGGACTGTTCAGCCCCAGCATTTT.

The chain carries TRBV6-2 or TRBV6-3 and TRBJ1-5; perhaps TRBD1 as D (5 bases). CDR3 length equals 15 residues. V was cut by 4 bases and J by 0 bases, with 10 bases left in between. Germline loops: CDR1 MNHEY, CDR2 SVGEGT. The CDR3 is CASSFREYSNQPQHF. CDR3 nucleotides: TGTGCCAGCAGTTTCAGGGAGTATAGCAATCAGCCCCAGCATTTT.

Only a few counts were recorded for this clonotype. This chain joins TRBV2 and TRBJ2-7, with TRBD1 matching over 10 bases. The trim removed 7 bases at V and 3 bases at J, leaving 6 bases unmatched. CDR3 length equals 14 residues. Germline lookup yields CDR1 SNHLY and CDR2 FYNNEI. The CDR3 here is CASTDRGLVYEQYF. CDR3 bases: TGTGCCAGCACCGACAGGGGGCTTGTCTACGAGCAGTACTTC.

This chain connects TRBV15 to TRBJ1-1; 8 nucleotides align to TRBD1. With 0 bases clipped from V and 1 base from J, the junction kept 16 bases outside the gene matches. This CDR3 has 20 amino acids. Looked up from germline, CDR1 is LNHNV and CDR2 is YYDKDF (reference sequence). CDR3 sequence: CATSRDPLFGQGRANTEAFF. In nucleotides, the CDR3 is TGTGCCACCAGCAGAGATCCCCTATTCGGACAGGGTCGGGCGAACACTGAAGCTTTCTTT.

The chain joins TRBV4-1 to TRBJ2-3; D call uncertain. Germline loops: CDR1 MGHRA, CDR2 YSYEKL. CDR3 length: 15 residues. Trimming stripped 0 bases from V and 3 bases from J, with 10 bases between. The CDR3 region is CASSQDKVATDTQYF. The CDR3 nucleotides read TGCGCCAGCAGCCAAGACAAGGTAGCAACAGATACGCAGTATTTT.

The chain combines TRBV4-3 with TRBJ2-3; D remains unclear. From germline, CDR1 is LGHNA and CDR2 YSLEER. Deletions cut 0 bases from V and 0 bases from J, with 13 bases between. This CDR3 is built from 17 residues. The CDR3 DNA is TGCGCCAGCAGCCAAGATACGCGGACGTCTAGCACAGATACGCAGTATTTT. Translation gives CASSQDTRTSSTDTQYF.

The chain uses TRBV5-1 and TRBJ1-1, with TRBD1 matching over 9 bases. CDR1 and CDR2 (germline): SGHRS, YFSETQ. The V segment lost 4 bases and the J segment 4 bases; nucleotides outside the gene matches: 11. CDR3 length: 16 residues. The DNA of the CDR3 is TGCGCCAGCAGCACGCGGGGACAGGGTTGGGGCACTGAAGCTTTCTTT. It codes for CASSTRGQGWGTEAFF. The full variable domain, with the rest looked up from reference TRBV5-1 and TRBJ1-1, is KAGVTQTPRYLIKTRGQQVTLSCSPISGHRSVSWYQQTPGQGLQFLFEYFSETQRNKGNFPGRFSGRQFSNSRSEMNVSTLELGDSALYLCASSTRGQGWGTEAFFGQGTRLTVV.

This clonotype was seen only a few times. The chain has TRBV13 and TRBJ2-4, with D perhaps matching TRBD1 or TRBD2 (6 bases each). The V end was cut by 5 bases, the J end by 6 bases, with 14 bases between. The germline V gene encodes CDR1 PRHDT and CDR2 FYEKMQ (reference sequence). The CDR3 runs 14 residues. The CDR3 loop is CASSGGRGPNIQYF. The CDR3 DNA follows: TGTGCCAGCAGCGGGGGCCGGGGGCCAAACATTCAGTACTTC.

This clonotype was observed a few times. This chain links TRBV7-3 with TRBJ2-1; possibly TRBD1 for D (6 bases). Germline loops: CDR1 SGHTA, CDR2 FQGTGA. Trimming took off 1 base at V and 4 bases at J, with 11 bases between the two ends. The CDR3 is made up of 15 amino acids. The CDR3 protein is CASSLNLDRYNEQFF. The CDR3, as DNA: TGTGCCAGCAGCTTAAATCTGGACAGATACAATGAGCAGTTCTTC. Full variable domain (remainder filled in from reference TRBV7-3 and TRBJ2-1): GAGVSQTPSNKVTEKGKYVELRCDPISGHTALYWYRQSLGQGPEFLIYFQGTGAADDSGLPNDRFFAVRPEGSVSTLKIQRTERGDSAVYLCASSLNLDRYNEQFFGPGTRLTVL.

The chain has TRBV20-1 and TRBJ2-1; no clear D gene. This CDR3 has 13 amino acids. Trimming pared 6 bases from V and 6 bases from J, leaving 15 bases between. The germline V gene has CDR1 DFQATT and CDR2 SNEGSKA (reference sequence). The CDR3 coding sequence is TGCAGTGCAAAGGACCCAACCCCCAATGAGCAGTTCTTC. This translates into CSAKDPTPNEQFF.

This chain connects TRBV28 to TRBJ2-7; TRBD1 matches 7 bases. The ends lost 7 bases at V and 2 bases at J; junction bases unmatched: 8. This CDR3 is built from 14 residues. Germline CDR1 is MDHEN and CDR2 is SYDVKM. The CDR3 nucleotides are TGTGCCAGCACCCGGACAGGACTTCCCTACGAGCAGTACTTC. Protein: CASTRTGLPYEQYF.

This clonotype was seen a handful of times. This chain links TRBV4-3 with TRBJ2-7; D gene uncertain. The CDR3 covers 15 residues. Trimming shortened V by 3 bases and J by 3 bases, and 15 bases separated the two germline ends. CDR1 LGHNA and CDR2 YSLEER come from the germline V gene. The CDR3 loop is CASSHARSWNYEQYF. CDR3 in DNA: TGCGCCAGCAGCCACGCCAGATCTTGGAACTACGAGCAGTACTTC.

This clonotype came up a few times. J is TRBJ2-1 and V is TRBV9, with D possibly being TRBD2 (5 bases). The CDR3 runs to 14 residues. The V gene lost 4 bases and the J gene lost 9 bases, with 17 bases spanning the gap. Germline V gene data show CDR1 as SGDLS and CDR2 as YYNGEE. The CDR3 protein is CASSTREERGEQFF. The CDR3 DNA reads as TGTGCCAGCAGCACCCGGGAAGAACGGGGTGAGCAGTTCTTC.

The chain has TRBV29-1 and TRBJ2-7, with a tentative D call TRBD1 (6 bases). The V gene's germline CDR1 is SQVTM and CDR2 ANQGSEA. The CDR3 is 13 amino acids. The germline V and J ends were trimmed by 7 bases and 3 bases, with 16 bases remaining between them. In DNA, the CDR3 is TGCAGCGCGAAAGGACAGTGGGACTACGAGCAGTACTTC. Protein product: CSAKGQWDYEQYF.